Below, 22 T cell receptor beta chains from the same sample are listed, as sequenced in a study of a mutant IDH1 vaccine in newly diagnosed glioma. Their antigens remain unidentified. This table comes from immunoSEQ multiplex PCR, and its TCRdb copy is limited to in-frame clones, with some not included. Among around 58,000 clones listed, approximately 81% were seen once. Time point defined: week 5, during vaccination. Each dose of the vaccine consisted of 300 ug of mutant IDH1 20-mer peptide, with topical imiquimod. The input for sequencing was PBMCs, taken from a glioma patient whose treatment included an IDH1 peptide vaccine. These receptors were collected from a man aged 25 to 40 with glioma.

This clone has just one count. This rearrangement joins TRBV5-1 to TRBJ2-3, with 13 bases fitting TRBD2. CDR3 length equals 15 residues. CDR1 is SGHRS, CDR2 YFSETQ, per germline. V lost 1 base and J lost 8; bases outside the gene matches: 4. The CDR3 DNA reads as TGCGCCAGCAGCTTGACTAGCGGGGGGGCCTTTACGCAGTATTTT. Its protein product is CASSLTSGGAFTQYF.

The chain is built from TRBV11-2 and TRBJ2-7; TRBD1 matches at 7 bases. The CDR3 extends over 13 amino acids. V lost 3 bases to trimming and J lost 3 bases; unmatched junction nucleotides: 2. Per the germline V gene, CDR1 is SGHAT and CDR2 is FQNNGV. This chain's CDR3 is CASSFGTVYEQYF. CDR3 DNA: TGTGCCAGCAGCTTTGGGACAGTCTACGAGCAGTACTTC.

J is TRBJ2-2 and V is TRBV5-1; 7 nucleotides match TRBD1. CDR3 length: 16 residues. The V and J ends lost 5 bases and 7 bases, in that order; junction bases with no gene match: 14. CDR1 and CDR2 from the germline V gene are SGHRS and YFSETQ. This chain's CDR3 is CASSAGRQGSGGELFF. In DNA form, the CDR3 reads TGCGCCAGCAGTGCTGGGCGACAGGGAAGTGGCGGGGAGCTGTTTTTT.

The J gene is TRBJ1-1, the V gene TRBV4-1, with TRBD1 matching 7 bases. CDR3 length: 18 amino acids. Trimming took 1 base from V and 0 from J; bases not matched to a gene: 11. CDR1 and CDR2 (germline): MGHRA, YSYEKL. The chain's CDR3 is CASSQGDSGRALNTEAFF. CDR3 in DNA: TGCGCCAGCAGCCAAGGGGACAGCGGGAGGGCGTTGAACACTGAAGCTTTCTTT.

CDR3 nucleotide sequence: TGTGCCAGCAGCACAGGGCCCGGTACTTCACCCCTCCACTTT. Its protein is CASSTGPGTSPLHF. The J gene is TRBJ1-6, the V gene TRBV6-4; D may be TRBD1 (6 bases). The CDR3 has 14 residues. Trimming took 6 bases from V and 9 from J, leaving 15 bases between them. The V gene's germline CDR1 is MRHNA and CDR2 SNTAGT.

The V call is TRBV28, the J call TRBJ2-7; D is undetermined. Germline V lookup: CDR1 MDHEN, CDR2 SYDVKM. The CDR3 is 11 residues long. V gave up 4 bases and J gave up 6 bases, with 7 bases separating them. The CDR3 sequence is CASSSGFEQYF. CDR3 nucleotide sequence: TGTGCCAGCAGTTCCGGGTTCGAGCAGTACTTC.

J is TRBJ2-7 and V is TRBV5-1; D possibly corresponds to TRBD2 (5 bases). Germline assignment: CDR1 SGHRS and CDR2 YFSETQ. The ends were cut back, 3 bases at V and 1 base at J, with 8 bases in the middle. The CDR3 covers 13 residues. The CDR3 loop reads CASSSSGSYEQYF. CDR3 DNA sequence: TGCGCCAGCAGCTCCAGCGGATCCTACGAGCAGTACTTC. The entire variable domain, with the rest obtained from reference TRBV5-1 and TRBJ2-7, is as follows: KAGVTQTPRYLIKTRGQQVTLSCSPISGHRSVSWYQQTPGQGLQFLFEYFSETQRNKGNFPGRFSGRQFSNSRSEMNVSTLELGDSALYLCASSSSGSYEQYFGPGTRLTVT.

The rearrangement links TRBV6-5 to TRBJ2-7; 7 bases agree with TRBD1. Per the germline V gene, CDR1 is MNHEY and CDR2 is SVGAGI. The ends lost 5 bases at V and 0 bases at J; junction bases unmatched: 7. The CDR3 is 15 residues long. The CDR3 nucleotides read TGTGCCAGCAGTGCACCGGGACAGAGCTCCTACGAGCAGTACTTC. Its translation is CASSAPGQSSYEQYF.

This chain connects TRBV2 to TRBJ1-6; D is undetermined. The CDR3 runs to 16 residues. V was cut by 3 bases and J by 7 bases, with 16 bases left in between. The germline V gene encodes CDR1 SNHLY and CDR2 FYNNEI. Written as DNA, the CDR3 is TGTGCCAGCAGTGAGAGTCTAAACCAGGTCAATTCACCCCTCCACTTT. Protein product: CASSESLNQVNSPLHF.

In its sample, this clone was seen a few times. The chain links TRBV6-5 to TRBJ2-7; D is tentatively TRBD1 or TRBD2 (5 bases each). Trimming pared 6 bases from V and 0 bases from J, leaving 12 bases between. Looked up from germline, CDR1 is MNHEY and CDR2 is SVGAGI. This CDR3 region has 14 residues. The CDR3 nucleotides read TGTGCCAGCAGACCTCGGGACCTCTCCTACGAGCAGTACTTC. Protein: CASRPRDLSYEQYF.

This chain connects TRBV4-2 to TRBJ2-3; D possibly corresponds to TRBD1 (6 bases). The CDR3 runs to 17 residues. The germline V gene encodes CDR1 LGHNA and CDR2 YNFKEQ. Trimming cost V 1 base and J 2 bases, with 16 bases left between them. As DNA, the CDR3 is TGTGCCAGCAGCCAAGCTTCAGGCAGGGGAAACACAGATACGCAGTATTTT. This gives the protein CASSQASGRGNTDTQYF.

The chain links TRBV28 to TRBJ2-1, with 7 positions matching TRBD1. The CDR3 consists of 16 residues. The V gene end was trimmed by 7 bases and the J gene end by 5 bases; junction bases not matched to a gene: 14. Germline CDR1 MDHEN, CDR2 SYDVKM. CDR3 DNA: TGTGCCAGCACCATCATCTCGGGGACAGTAAACAATGAGCAGTTCTTC. This encodes CASTIISGTVNNEQFF.

This sequence joins TRBV6-6 and TRBJ2-5, with TRBD2 matching 10 bases. The ends lost 0 bases at V and 4 bases at J; junction bases unmatched: 5. Germline lookup yields CDR1 MNHNY and CDR2 SVGAGI (reference sequence). The CDR3 extends over 16 amino acids. CDR3 in amino acids: CASSYSASGRGETQYF. CDR3 DNA sequence: TGTGCCAGCAGTTACTCAGCCAGCGGGAGGGGAGAGACCCAGTACTTC.

The chain links TRBV5-1 to TRBJ1-6; the D gene is possibly TRBD1 (5 bases). The CDR3 is 15 residues long. The germline V gene encodes CDR1 SGHRS and CDR2 YFSETQ. Deletions cut 3 bases from V and 10 bases from J, with 17 bases between. This CDR3 reads CASSSSLGPGSPLHF. CDR3 coding DNA: TGCGCCAGCAGCTCGTCCTTGGGTCCAGGGTCACCCCTCCACTTT.

This chain uses TRBV5-5 with TRBJ2-2; D unresolved. Per germline, CDR1 SGHKS and CDR2 YYEKEE (reference sequence). The CDR3 extends over 12 amino acids. Trimming cost V 3 bases and J 4 bases, with 4 bases left between them. CDR3 sequence: CASSWSTGELFF. CDR3 in DNA: TGTGCCAGCAGCTGGAGCACCGGGGAGCTGTTTTTT.

The chain employs TRBV9 and TRBJ1-2; 10 nucleotides match TRBD1. Trimming at V came to 3 bases and at J to 3 bases, leaving 5 bases not matched to a gene. Germline V gene data show CDR1 as SGDLS and CDR2 as YYNGEE. There are 15 residues in the CDR3. CDR3 nucleotide sequence: TGTGCCAGCAGCGGCGACAGGGGGCTTTACTATGGCTACACCTTC. It encodes CASSGDRGLYYGYTF.

The chain combines TRBV9 with TRBJ1-2; D uncertain. Trimming cost V 0 bases and J 3 bases, with 27 bases left between them. Germline V lookup: CDR1 SGDLS, CDR2 YYNGEE. CDR3 length: 20 residues. The CDR3 nucleotides are TGTGCCAGCAGCGTAGCTCCCTCTCTAAGGGAGGTAGCGGATCACTATGGCTACACCTTC. This codes for CASSVAPSLREVADHYGYTF.

The gene calls are TRBV7-8 and TRBJ2-1, with TRBD2 matching 10 bases. The CDR3 sequence is 17 residues long. The trim removed 5 bases at V and 2 bases at J, leaving 9 bases unmatched. In germline, CDR1 is SGHVS, CDR2 FQNEAQ. The CDR3 bases are TGTGCCAGCAGCCGCGTCATAGCGGGGGGCACCTACAATGAGCAGTTCTTC. Translation: CASSRVIAGGTYNEQFF.

This chain connects TRBV9 to TRBJ2-1; D unclear. This CDR3 contains 12 residues. Trimming took off 3 bases at V and 2 bases at J, with 3 bases between the two ends. Germline V CDR1 and CDR2: SGDLS, YYNGEE. In DNA, the CDR3 is TGTGCCAGCAGCGGGGCCTACAATGAGCAGTTCTTC. Translation gives CASSGAYNEQFF.

The genes are TRBV5-6 and TRBJ1-1, with 12 bases matching TRBD1. Germline CDR1 SGHDT, CDR2 YYEEEE. CDR3 length: 14 residues. Unmatched junction bases numbered 8, after V lost 3 bases and J lost 11 bases. CDR3 nucleotides: TGTGCCAGCAGCTCCGGGACAGGGGGCCTGGGGGCTTTCTTT. Its protein is CASSSGTGGLGAFF.

The chain combines TRBV5-5 with TRBJ2-1; 7 bases align to TRBD1. This CDR3 has 15 amino acids. V was clipped by 3 bases and J by 6 bases; unmatched bases: 9. Germline V gene sequence: CDR1 SGHKS, CDR2 YYEKEE (reference sequence). The CDR3 region has the DNA TGTGCCAGCAGCTCCGGAGGACAGGCCTTCAATGAGCAGTTCTTC. Its protein is CASSSGGQAFNEQFF.

The rearrangement uses TRBV2 and TRBJ1-2; 8 nucleotides agree with TRBD1. CDR1 is SNHLY, CDR2 FYNNEI, per germline. V lost 5 bases, J lost 5 bases, and 7 bases stayed unmatched. The CDR3 spans 14 residues. Here the CDR3 DNA reads TGTGCCAGCAGTCCCAAGACAGGGGATTATGGCTACACCTTC. It yields the protein CASSPKTGDYGYTF. The whole variable domain, filled in from reference TRBV2 and TRBJ1-2, reads EPEVTQTPSHQVTQMGQEVILRCVPISNHLYFYWYRQILGQKVEFLVSFYNNEISEKSEIFDDQFSVERPDGSNFTLKIRSTKLEDSAMYFCASSPKTGDYGYTFGSGTRLTVV.